This is a list of T cell receptor beta chains from one sample in a study of naive and memory T cell subsets. A single record per CDR3 protein comes from TCRdb applying MiXCR to the 5' RACE reads. The sample consists of tens of thousands of distinct CDR3 sequences, under 8.5% of them appearing once. These receptors were taken from a male donor in good health. CDR3s include the opening cysteine and the closing phenylalanine or tryptophan. D genes are given only for firm matches. Some rows mark clone size as missing; the rest say once, few, many or name a class of expanded clone.

cdr3_nt: TGTGCCAGCAGTTCGGACAGGGGGGGCCGGAGAGATACGCAGTATTTT; cdr3_aa: CASSSDRGGRRDTQYF; v_call: TRBV6-5; j_call: TRBJ2-3; clone_size: NA; d_call: TRBD1
cdr3_nt: TGCGCCTGCACAGATGCCTGGGATGAGCAGTTCTTC; cdr3_aa: CACTDAWDEQFF; v_call: TRBV5-1; j_call: TRBJ2-1; clone_size: few; d_call: NA
cdr3_nt: TGTGCCAGCAGCGTGTTACAGGGGTTGGGGGAGACCCAGTACTTC; cdr3_aa: CASSVLQGLGETQYF; v_call: TRBV9; j_call: TRBJ2-5; clone_size: NA; d_call: TRBD1
cdr3_nt: TGTGCCAGTAGACGGACTAGCGGGGGGGCAACAGATACGCAGTATTTT; cdr3_aa: CASRRTSGGATDTQYF; v_call: TRBV19; j_call: TRBJ2-3; clone_size: NA; d_call: TRBD2
cdr3_nt: TGTGCCAGCAGCTTAGTGGGTACGGCGGGCGAGCAGTACTTC; cdr3_aa: CASSLVGTAGEQYF; v_call: TRBV5-4; j_call: TRBJ2-7; clone_size: many; d_call: NA
cdr3_nt: TGTGCCAGTAGGGCTAGCGGGAGTTACGAGCAGTACTTC; cdr3_aa: CASRASGSYEQYF; v_call: TRBV19; j_call: TRBJ2-7; clone_size: few; d_call: TRBD2
cdr3_nt: TGCAGTGCTAGAGATATGGTTGGACAGAGCACAGATACGCAGTATTTT; cdr3_aa: CSARDMVGQSTDTQYF; v_call: TRBV20-1; j_call: TRBJ2-3; clone_size: few; d_call: NA
cdr3_nt: TGCAGCGTTGATTGGTCAGGGGGCGTGGATGAGCAGTTCTTC; cdr3_aa: CSVDWSGGVDEQFF; v_call: TRBV29-1; j_call: TRBJ2-1; clone_size: few; d_call: TRBD1
cdr3_nt: TGTGCGAGCGGTTACGGGACAGGGTCCTACGAGCAGTACTTC; cdr3_aa: CASGYGTGSYEQYF; v_call: TRBV5-6; j_call: TRBJ2-7; clone_size: few; d_call: TRBD1
cdr3_nt: TGTGCCAGCAGCCCCCCCCAGGACCCCAGTCGAGATACGCAGTATTTT; cdr3_aa: CASSPPQDPSRDTQYF; v_call: TRBV7-2; j_call: TRBJ2-3; clone_size: many; d_call: NA
cdr3_nt: TGCAGTGCTGAACAGACTAGCGGGAGCACAGATACGCAGTATTTT; cdr3_aa: CSAEQTSGSTDTQYF; v_call: TRBV20-1; j_call: TRBJ2-3; clone_size: NA; d_call: TRBD2
cdr3_nt: TGTGCCAGCAGTACCCGGACAGGGGGTTTGAACACTGAAGCTTTCTTT; cdr3_aa: CASSTRTGGLNTEAFF; v_call: TRBV2; j_call: TRBJ1-1; clone_size: few; d_call: TRBD1
cdr3_nt: TGTGCCAGCAATCGGGGGAGCGGCACCGGGGAGCTGTTTTTT; cdr3_aa: CASNRGSGTGELFF; v_call: TRBV6-5; j_call: TRBJ2-2; clone_size: few; d_call: NA
cdr3_nt: TGCAGCGCCGAGCCAAACAATGAGCAGTTCTTC; cdr3_aa: CSAEPNNEQFF; v_call: TRBV29-1; j_call: TRBJ2-1; clone_size: many; d_call: NA
cdr3_nt: TGTGCCAGCAGCTTAGGGACGTTGGGAGAGACCCAGTACTTC; cdr3_aa: CASSLGTLGETQYF; v_call: TRBV7-9; j_call: TRBJ2-5; clone_size: few; d_call: NA
cdr3_nt: TGTGCCAGCAGCTTCGGCAGGGGGTTTTTGGATGATTCACCCCTCCACTTT; cdr3_aa: CASSFGRGFLDDSPLHF; v_call: TRBV5-6; j_call: TRBJ1-6; clone_size: many; d_call: TRBD1
cdr3_nt: TGTGCCAGCAGTTTACTAGCGGGGGGTGAGACCCAGTACTTC; cdr3_aa: CASSLLAGGETQYF; v_call: TRBV28; j_call: TRBJ2-5; clone_size: many; d_call: TRBD2
cdr3_nt: TGTGCCAGCAGTGAAGCGCCGTGGGGGAACACTGAAGCTTTCTTT; cdr3_aa: CASSEAPWGNTEAFF; v_call: TRBV2; j_call: TRBJ1-1; clone_size: NA; d_call: NA
cdr3_nt: TGTGCCAGCAGCCCGGACTGGACTAACTACGAGCAGTACTTC; cdr3_aa: CASSPDWTNYEQYF; v_call: TRBV7-6; j_call: TRBJ2-7; clone_size: many; d_call: NA
cdr3_nt: TGTGCCAGCAGCCAATCATACCAGATGAACACCGGGGAGCTGTTTTTT; cdr3_aa: CASSQSYQMNTGELFF; v_call: TRBV14; j_call: TRBJ2-2; clone_size: NA; d_call: NA
cdr3_nt: TGTGCCAGCTCGATCGGCGGGACGGGTTCACCCCTCCACTTT; cdr3_aa: CASSIGGTGSPLHF; v_call: TRBV27; j_call: TRBJ1-6; clone_size: NA; d_call: NA
cdr3_nt: TGTGCCAGCAGTTACACTGGGCTCCGACACCCCCACAATGAGCAGTTCTTC; cdr3_aa: CASSYTGLRHPHNEQFF; v_call: TRBV6-2/TRBV6-3; j_call: TRBJ2-1; clone_size: few; d_call: NA
cdr3_nt: TGCGCCAGCAGCCCCCCTGACAGGCAAACCGGGGAGCTGTTTTTT; cdr3_aa: CASSPPDRQTGELFF; v_call: TRBV5-1; j_call: TRBJ2-2; clone_size: many; d_call: NA
cdr3_nt: TGTGCCAGCAGTCGAACCGGGACAGGGGCCGATACGCAGTATTTT; cdr3_aa: CASSRTGTGADTQYF; v_call: TRBV11-2; j_call: TRBJ2-3; clone_size: few; d_call: TRBD1
cdr3_nt: TGTGCCAGTAGCCGGGAGGGCCTTAGCACAGATACGCAGTATTTT; cdr3_aa: CASSREGLSTDTQYF; v_call: TRBV19; j_call: TRBJ2-3; clone_size: many; d_call: TRBD2
cdr3_nt: TGTGCCAGCAGCCGCCATAGCGTCGACGAGCAGTACTTC; cdr3_aa: CASSRHSVDEQYF; v_call: TRBV3-1; j_call: TRBJ2-7; clone_size: few; d_call: NA
cdr3_nt: TGTGCCAGCAGAGCCGGGTTTCGAGGTCAGCCCCAGCATTTT; cdr3_aa: CASRAGFRGQPQHF; v_call: TRBV6-1; j_call: TRBJ1-5; clone_size: many; d_call: NA
cdr3_nt: TGCAGTGCTAGTCACCGGGACCGGGGAGAGACCCAGTACTTC; cdr3_aa: CSASHRDRGETQYF; v_call: TRBV20-1; j_call: TRBJ2-5; clone_size: many; d_call: NA
cdr3_nt: TGCGCCAGCAGCTTGGTGGACGGGGAAAACATTTATGAGCAGTTCTTC; cdr3_aa: CASSLVDGENIYEQFF; v_call: TRBV5-1; j_call: TRBJ2-1; clone_size: many; d_call: NA
cdr3_nt: TGTGCCAGCAGTGCGCAGGGAGCCTACGAGCAGTACTTC; cdr3_aa: CASSAQGAYEQYF; v_call: TRBV2; j_call: TRBJ2-7; clone_size: many; d_call: NA
cdr3_nt: TGTGCCAGTACCGGCAGGGTCACCGGGGAGCTGTTTTTT; cdr3_aa: CASTGRVTGELFF; v_call: TRBV19; j_call: TRBJ2-2; clone_size: NA; d_call: NA
cdr3_nt: TGCGCCAGCAGCCCTAATGGGAATCCCTACGAGCAGTACTTC; cdr3_aa: CASSPNGNPYEQYF; v_call: TRBV5-1; j_call: TRBJ2-7; clone_size: many; d_call: NA
cdr3_nt: TGTGCCAGCGGAAGTTTCTCCGGGACTGGAGCAATTAACTATGGCTACACCTTC; cdr3_aa: CASGSFSGTGAINYGYTF; v_call: TRBV6-5; j_call: TRBJ1-2; clone_size: many; d_call: NA
cdr3_nt: TGTGCCAGCAGTGAAGGATTGATTGGCTCCTACAATGAGCAGTTCTTC; cdr3_aa: CASSEGLIGSYNEQFF; v_call: TRBV6-1; j_call: TRBJ2-1; clone_size: NA; d_call: NA
cdr3_nt: TGTGCCATCAGTGAGTCCGGGGCAGGAAGGAATCAGCCCCAGCATTTT; cdr3_aa: CAISESGAGRNQPQHF; v_call: TRBV10-3; j_call: TRBJ1-5; clone_size: many; d_call: NA
cdr3_nt: TGCGCCAGCAGCGATCGCTTTTGGACAGGGTCGGCCGGGGAGCTGTTTTTT; cdr3_aa: CASSDRFWTGSAGELFF; v_call: TRBV5-1; j_call: TRBJ2-2; clone_size: NA; d_call: TRBD1
cdr3_nt: TGTGCCAGCAGCGAGACAGGAGTTAATGAAAAACTGTTTTTT; cdr3_aa: CASSETGVNEKLFF; v_call: TRBV11-2; j_call: TRBJ1-4; clone_size: NA; d_call: NA
cdr3_nt: TGCGCCAGCAGCCAAGATGAGGTCACTCAGCCCCAGCATTTT; cdr3_aa: CASSQDEVTQPQHF; v_call: TRBV4-1; j_call: TRBJ1-5; clone_size: NA; d_call: NA
cdr3_nt: TGTGCCAGCAGCCCTCGACAGGGTCACACTGAAGCTTTCTTT; cdr3_aa: CASSPRQGHTEAFF; v_call: TRBV3-1; j_call: TRBJ1-1; clone_size: many; d_call: TRBD1
cdr3_nt: TGCGCCAGCAGCATACTAGCGGGAGTCACAGATACGCAGTATTTT; cdr3_aa: CASSILAGVTDTQYF; v_call: TRBV5-1; j_call: TRBJ2-3; clone_size: few; d_call: TRBD2
cdr3_nt: TGCGCCAGCAGCTTGGTCGGAGGTGGACCCTACGAGCAGTACTTC; cdr3_aa: CASSLVGGGPYEQYF; v_call: TRBV5-1; j_call: TRBJ2-7; clone_size: many; d_call: NA
cdr3_nt: TGCAGCGTTACGCCCACGGGACTAGCGGGGGTCGATACGCAGTATTTT; cdr3_aa: CSVTPTGLAGVDTQYF; v_call: TRBV29-1; j_call: TRBJ2-3; clone_size: few; d_call: TRBD2
cdr3_nt: TGTGCCAGCGGATCCGGAGGGTACGAGCAGTACTTC; cdr3_aa: CASGSGGYEQYF; v_call: TRBV14; j_call: TRBJ2-7; clone_size: few; d_call: NA
cdr3_nt: TGTGCCAGCAGCTTGGAAGGGGGGGCCGTTACGCAGTATTTT; cdr3_aa: CASSLEGGAVTQYF; v_call: TRBV5-6; j_call: TRBJ2-3; clone_size: NA; d_call: NA
cdr3_nt: TGTGCCAGCAGTCGCGTCGGAGCGAACACCGGGGAGCTGTTTTTT; cdr3_aa: CASSRVGANTGELFF; v_call: TRBV14; j_call: TRBJ2-2; clone_size: NA; d_call: NA
cdr3_nt: TGTGAGGCTAGCGGGAGTGAGAATGAGCAGTTCTTC; cdr3_aa: CEASGSENEQFF; v_call: TRBV7-9; j_call: TRBJ2-1; clone_size: many; d_call: TRBD2
cdr3_nt: TGTGCCAGCAGCCCATCTGAGGCCGTAAGCTCCTACAATGAGCAGTTCTTC; cdr3_aa: CASSPSEAVSSYNEQFF; v_call: TRBV3-1; j_call: TRBJ2-1; clone_size: few; d_call: NA
cdr3_nt: TGTGCCAGCAGCTTAGTTGGGTCTAGCGGCATTACCTACGAGCAGTACTTC; cdr3_aa: CASSLVGSSGITYEQYF; v_call: TRBV11-2; j_call: TRBJ2-7; clone_size: few; d_call: TRBD2
cdr3_nt: TGTGCCAGCAGTGAGGTGGTAGCGGGGGGCACAGATACGCAGTATTTT; cdr3_aa: CASSEVVAGGTDTQYF; v_call: TRBV6-1; j_call: TRBJ2-3; clone_size: many; d_call: TRBD2
cdr3_nt: TGCAGTGCTAGAGCTACGCTAGCGGGAGGGATAGGATATGAGCAGTTCTTC; cdr3_aa: CSARATLAGGIGYEQFF; v_call: TRBV20-1; j_call: TRBJ2-1; clone_size: many; d_call: TRBD2
cdr3_nt: TGTGCCAGCAGTTTTCGGGGAGGCAATCAGCCCCAGCATTTT; cdr3_aa: CASSFRGGNQPQHF; v_call: TRBV12-3/TRBV12-4; j_call: TRBJ1-5; clone_size: few; d_call: NA
cdr3_nt: TGTGCCAGCAGCTTAGCCGGACTAGCGGAGTCGAGAGAGAACCAGTACTTC; cdr3_aa: CASSLAGLAESRENQYF; v_call: TRBV7-9; j_call: TRBJ2-5; clone_size: NA; d_call: TRBD2
cdr3_nt: TGTGCCAGCTCACCACCAGGAGGGGGGGACACTGAAGCTTTCTTT; cdr3_aa: CASSPPGGGDTEAFF; v_call: TRBV18; j_call: TRBJ1-1; clone_size: NA; d_call: NA
cdr3_nt: TGTGCCAGCAGTTACTCAAACTCGGCTTGGAACTATGGCTACACCTTC; cdr3_aa: CASSYSNSAWNYGYTF; v_call: TRBV6-5; j_call: TRBJ1-2; clone_size: few; d_call: NA
cdr3_nt: TGTGCCAGCAGCTTTTACGGTGCTTACAATGAGCAGTTCTTC; cdr3_aa: CASSFYGAYNEQFF; v_call: TRBV7-2; j_call: TRBJ2-1; clone_size: few; d_call: NA
cdr3_nt: TGCAGCGTGTCCGGGACTAGCGGGGGCGGAGAGACCCAGTACTTC; cdr3_aa: CSVSGTSGGGETQYF; v_call: TRBV29-1; j_call: TRBJ2-5; clone_size: NA; d_call: TRBD2
cdr3_nt: TGCAGCGTTGAAGGGGACGGATTTGTTTCCTACGAGCAGTACTTC; cdr3_aa: CSVEGDGFVSYEQYF; v_call: TRBV29-1; j_call: TRBJ2-7; clone_size: few; d_call: NA
cdr3_nt: TGTGCCAGCACCCGCTTGGGGGGGGGCGGAATTGAGCAGTTCTTC; cdr3_aa: CASTRLGGGGIEQFF; v_call: TRBV2; j_call: TRBJ2-1; clone_size: many; d_call: NA
cdr3_nt: TGTGCCAGCAGTGAATATGGAGACGGACGCCGCTCTGGGGCCAACGTCCTGACTTTC; cdr3_aa: CASSEYGDGRRSGANVLTF; v_call: TRBV6-1; j_call: TRBJ2-6; clone_size: few; d_call: NA